This TCR beta chain was profiled in a study of blood T cell repertoires in COVID-19. Study as a whole: Donors in the United States, Italy and Spain gave samples during acute or convalescent COVID-19. From T cells, B-cell-depleted T cells, or PBMCs came the material, which was cDNA or gDNA.

How the authors handled the data: Counts of nucleated cells, estimated from reference gene primer amplification, were obtained. Clones were read by immunoSEQ multiplex PCR, and TCRdb kept only the in-frame ones, dropping some. The V and J calls and clone size were taken over from that table, and D and trimming were inferred from the DNA. The sample carries some 460,000 clones, around 89% recorded once. Germline CDR1 is SGHDT and CDR2 is YYEEEE. The CDR3 loop spans 13 amino acids. V lost 7 bases and J 7 bases, leaving 15 bases between the germline ends. This chain links TRBV5-6 with TRBJ1-3; perhaps TRBD1 as D (6 bases). The specimen was peripheral blood. This TCR derives from a woman between 25 and 40 years old with acute or convalescent COVID-19. CDR3 residues: CASLNRARNTIYF. CDR3 sequence (DNA): TGTGCCAGCTTAAACAGGGCCAGGAACACCATATATTTT.